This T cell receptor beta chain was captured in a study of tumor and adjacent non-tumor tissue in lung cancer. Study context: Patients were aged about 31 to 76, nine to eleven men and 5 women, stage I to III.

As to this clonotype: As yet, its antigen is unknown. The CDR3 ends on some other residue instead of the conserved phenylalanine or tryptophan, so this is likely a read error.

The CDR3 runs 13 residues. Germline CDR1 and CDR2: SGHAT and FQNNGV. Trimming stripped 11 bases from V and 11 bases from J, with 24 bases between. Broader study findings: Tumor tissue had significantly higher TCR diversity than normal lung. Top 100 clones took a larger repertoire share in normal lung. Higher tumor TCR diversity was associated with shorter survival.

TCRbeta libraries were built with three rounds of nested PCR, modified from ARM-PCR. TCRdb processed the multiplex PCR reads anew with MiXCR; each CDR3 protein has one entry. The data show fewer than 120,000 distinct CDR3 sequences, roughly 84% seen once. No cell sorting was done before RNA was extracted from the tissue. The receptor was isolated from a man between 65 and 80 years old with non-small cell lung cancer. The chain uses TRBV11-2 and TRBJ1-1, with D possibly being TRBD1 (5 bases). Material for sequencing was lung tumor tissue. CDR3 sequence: CAGKFSGERVAFS. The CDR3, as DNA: TGTGCCGGCAAATTTTCGGGGGAGCGCGTTGCTTTCTCT.